The 21 T cell receptor beta chains in this list originate from one sample, sequenced in a study of OX40 agonist ivuxolimab in advanced cancers. Sequenced by immunoSEQ multiplex PCR; TCRdb stores in-frame clones only, minus some. The sample comprises some 40,000 clones, 70% to 90% of which are singletons, and around 17% rests with the top ten. Source: CD4+ or CD8+ T cells sorted from blood, taken in a trial of the OX40 agonist ivuxolimab. The receptors derive from an adult with an advanced solid tumor such as melanoma, head and neck, liver or kidney cancer.

The chain combines TRBV19 with TRBJ2-1; D might be TRBD1 or TRBD2, each matching 6 bases. This CDR3 contains 15 residues. Germline V lookup: CDR1 LNHDA, CDR2 SQIVND (reference sequence). Trimming took 2 bases from V and 3 from J, leaving 11 bases between them. In nucleotides, the CDR3 is TGTGCCAGTAGTATAAACGGGGGCCTCTACAATGAGCAGTTCTTC. Protein sequence: CASSINGGLYNEQFF.

This sequence joins TRBV12-5 and TRBJ1-2; TRBD1 is a possible D gene (6 bases). This CDR3 spans 13 amino acids. Germline CDR1 and CDR2: LGHNT and FRNRAP. V gave up 1 base and J gave up 5 bases, with 8 bases separating them. The DNA of the CDR3 is TGTGCTAGTGGTTTGGGGACAGTTTATGGCTACACCTTC. Translating it yields CASGLGTVYGYTF.

The V and J genes are TRBV7-8 and TRBJ2-7; either TRBD1 or TRBD2 may supply D (5 bases each). The CDR3 sequence is 13 residues long. Looked up from germline, CDR1 is SGHVS and CDR2 is FQNEAQ. V was pared by 1 base and J by 6 bases, with 10 bases between. Written as DNA, the CDR3 is TGTGCCAGCAGCTTAGGAAGGGGACCCGAGCAGTACTTC. This codes for CASSLGRGPEQYF.

The V gene is TRBV19, the J gene TRBJ2-3, with D unresolved. The CDR3 length is 15 residues. CDR1 LNHDA and CDR2 SQIVND come from the germline V gene (reference sequence). V dropped 3 bases and J dropped 3 bases, with 13 bases sitting between them. DNA of the CDR3: TGTGCCAGTAGTATTCCCAATGTAGGTACAGATACGCAGTATTTT. Amino acid sequence: CASSIPNVGTDTQYF.

A remark on this clone: The germline gene is not matched at one end of the junction; a read error may be the cause. The chain couples TRBV7-9 to TRBJ1-2; D remains unclear. Germline CDR1 reads SEHNR; CDR2 reads FQNEAQ (reference sequence). The CDR3 length is 12 residues. This CDR3 is CAADGMVISLPF. CDR3 DNA: TGTGCCGCCGACGGCATGGTCATATCTCTCCCCTTC.

The chain joins TRBV18 to TRBJ2-1; 9 bases agree with TRBD2. The CDR3 contains 17 residues. The J segment lost 2 bases and the V segment lost 0 bases, leaving 5 bases of the junction unmatched. Per the germline V gene, CDR1 is KGHSH and CDR2 is LQKENI. The CDR3 DNA sequence: TGTGCCAGCTCACCACCGGGGGTAGCGGGGGCCTACAATGAGCAGTTCTTC. Encoded protein: CASSPPGVAGAYNEQFF. Full variable domain (remainder filled in from reference TRBV18 and TRBJ2-1): NAGVMQNPRHLVRRRGQEARLRCSPMKGHSHVYWYRQLPEEGLKFMVYLQKENIIDESGMPKERFSAEFPKEGPSILRIQQVVRGDSAAYFCASSPPGVAGAYNEQFFGPGTRLTVL.

CDR3 coding DNA: TGTGCCAGCAGTGAGGGTTATAGCAATCAGCCCCAGCATTTT. As protein: CASSEGYSNQPQHF. V usage is TRBV2 and J usage is TRBJ1-5, with no clear D. Trimming stripped 3 bases from V and 0 bases from J, with 6 bases between. The CDR3 runs 14 residues. Germline-derived CDR1 and CDR2 are SNHLY and FYNNEI.

The gene calls are TRBV11-2 and TRBJ2-1; 11 nucleotides align to TRBD1. The V segment lost 4 bases and the J segment 6 bases; nucleotides outside the gene matches: 5. Looked up from germline, CDR1 is SGHAT and CDR2 is FQNNGV. The CDR3 contains 15 residues. The CDR3 sequence: CASSSGTGGFNEQFF. Written as DNA, the CDR3 is TGTGCCAGCAGCTCCGGGACAGGGGGGTTCAATGAGCAGTTCTTC.

This clone was recorded once. This rearrangement joins TRBV4-3 to TRBJ1-4; no definite D call. Germline CDR1 and CDR2: LGHNA and YSLEER. Trimming took 1 base from V and 8 from J, leaving 11 bases between them. The CDR3 runs 14 residues. The CDR3 DNA follows: TGCGCCAGCAGCCAAGCACAAGGGTGGGAAAAACTGTTTTTT. Its translation is CASSQAQGWEKLFF.

The chain combines TRBV5-8 with TRBJ2-5; D is perhaps TRBD2 (5 bases). The J call may be wrong; the DNA end is better matched by TRBJ2-7. The CDR3 is made up of 14 amino acids. The germline V gene has CDR1 SGHTS and CDR2 YDEGEE. The CDR3 sequence is CASSLALRADEQYF. In nucleotides, the CDR3 is TGTGCCAGCAGCTTGGCCCTAAGAGCGGACGAGCAGTACTTC.

The chain joins TRBV6-5 to TRBJ1-2; D gene unclear. The V gene's germline CDR1 is MNHEY and CDR2 SVGAGI. Trimming took off 0 bases at V and 2 bases at J, with 4 bases between the two ends. This CDR3 is 13 amino acids long. CDR3: CASSYSTNYGYTF. In nucleotides, the CDR3 is TGTGCCAGCAGTTACTCGACAAACTATGGCTACACCTTC.

This rearrangement joins TRBV10-3 to TRBJ2-1; 11 nucleotides match TRBD2. Trimming cost V 6 bases and J 0 bases; bases outside gene matches: 16. The CDR3 consists of 20 residues. Germline V gene data show CDR1 as ENHRY and CDR2 as SYGVKD. CDR3: CAIRRLAGGLFPSSYNEQFF. The CDR3 DNA sequence: TGTGCCATCAGGAGGCTAGCGGGGGGCCTTTTCCCTAGCTCCTACAATGAGCAGTTCTTC.

The rearrangement uses TRBV27 and TRBJ2-1, with no clear D. Germline-derived CDR1 and CDR2 are MNHEY and SMNVEV (reference sequence). The CDR3 is 11 amino acids. Trimming stripped 1 base from V and 5 bases from J, with 0 bases between. Here the CDR3 DNA reads TGTGCCAGCAGTTTATACAATGAGCAGTTCTTC. Encoded protein: CASSLYNEQFF.

This clone has more than one count but fewer than ten. No conserved phenylalanine or tryptophan is present at the end of the CDR3, so a read error is the likely explanation. No DNA is shown, since the ends of the CDR3 on it are uncertain; the CDR3 is the one TCRdb lists. The rearrangement uses TRBV9 and TRBJ1-2; no DNA check was done on the table's D call, TRBD1. Germline CDR1 and CDR2: SGDLS and YYNGEE. From its first to its last residue, the CDR3 has 13 amino acids. This CDR3 is CASKRPTGSESRV.

This clone is a singleton in its sample. The chain employs TRBV6-1 and TRBJ2-5, with D perhaps TRBD2 (7 bases). The CDR3 is 17 amino acids. V lost 3 bases to trimming and J lost 5 bases, with 22 bases between them. Germline assignment: CDR1 MNHNS and CDR2 SASEGT. The CDR3 nucleotides are TGTGCCAGCAGTGACCCCGGGGGAGGGGGATGGGGGGAGACCCAGTACTTC. Translating gives CASSDPGGGGWGETQYF.

This chain uses TRBV27 with TRBJ2-7; 9 bases are shared with TRBD1. J lost 6 bases, V lost 0 bases, and 6 bases had no gene match. The CDR3 loop spans 15 amino acids. Germline lookup yields CDR1 MNHEY and CDR2 SMNVEV (reference sequence). CDR3 residues: CASSLSTGTGFEQYF. The CDR3 region has the DNA TGTGCCAGCAGTTTATCGACGGGGACAGGGTTCGAGCAGTACTTC.

V usage is TRBV6-5 and J usage is TRBJ1-2; D is uncertain. V was clipped by 2 bases and J by 6 bases, with 10 bases between them. CDR1 MNHEY and CDR2 SVGAGI come from the germline V gene. The CDR3 has 13 residues. CDR3 loop: CASSYEGLDGYTF. The CDR3, as DNA: TGTGCCAGCAGTTACGAGGGTTTAGATGGCTACACCTTC.

This chain uses TRBV5-5 with TRBJ2-2; 8 bases line up with TRBD2. V dropped 0 bases and J dropped 3; count of bases not matched to a gene: 1. Germline CDR1 and CDR2: SGHKS and YYEKEE (reference sequence). There are 15 residues in the CDR3. The CDR3 DNA is TGTGCCAGCAGCTTGGGACTAGCGTACACCGGGGAGCTGTTTTTT. Translating gives CASSLGLAYTGELFF.

The chain is built from TRBV5-1 and TRBJ1-3, with D hard to call. V shed 3 bases and J shed 0 bases, with 7 bases lying between them. This CDR3 has 14 residues. Germline-derived CDR1 and CDR2 are SGHRS and YFSETQ. This CDR3 is CASSSTVSGNTIYF. CDR3 bases: TGCGCCAGCAGCTCGACGGTCTCTGGAAACACCATATATTTT. Using reference TRBV5-1 and TRBJ1-3 for the parts outside the CDR3, the full variable domain is KAGVTQTPRYLIKTRGQQVTLSCSPISGHRSVSWYQQTPGQGLQFLFEYFSETQRNKGNFPGRFSGRQFSNSRSEMNVSTLELGDSALYLCASSSTVSGNTIYFGEGSWLTVV.

This clone was seen only a few times. An end of the junction does not agree with germline; a read error may underlie this. The V and J genes are TRBV10-3 and TRBJ2-7; D is uncertain. Germline-derived CDR1 and CDR2 are ENHRY and SYGVKD. The CDR3 runs to 13 residues. The CDR3 here is CASSYSIAYEQYF. The CDR3 DNA sequence: TGTGCCAGCAGTTACTCGATAGCCTACGAGCAGTACTTC.

The J gene is TRBJ2-1, the V gene TRBV19; 8 bases are a match to TRBD2. After removal of 5 bases from V and 3 bases from J, the junction contained 6 bases not matched to a gene. The CDR3 is made up of 15 amino acids. CDR1 is LNHDA and CDR2 is SQIVND in the germline V gene (reference sequence). The CDR3: CASSLAGSFYNEQFF. The CDR3 nucleotides read TGTGCCAGTAGTCTAGCGGGTTCTTTCTACAATGAGCAGTTCTTC.